This T cell receptor (beta chain) was recorded in a study of blood T cell repertoires in COVID-19. Study-wide context: Nucleic acid was either cDNA or gDNA, and it came from T cells, B-cell-depleted T cells, or PBMCs.

Participants had their cohort set by participant-reported clinical history. There are 12 residues in the CDR3. Trimming took off 1 base at V and 11 bases at J, with 11 bases between the two ends. The germline V gene has CDR1 SQVTM and CDR2 ANQGSEA. The data were produced by immunoSEQ multiplex PCR, yet TCRdb's version contains in-frame clones alone and is incomplete. The sample lists under 450,000 clones, about 89% occurring once. This clone was seen a single time. This chain joins TRBV29-1 and TRBJ1-4, with unresolved D. The sequencing input was PBMCs or T cells enriched from blood (not recorded which). The receptor was isolated from a man younger than 45 who had recovered from COVID-19. The CDR3 nucleotides are TGCAGCGTTGAAGGTGGCGTCGGGAAACTGTTTTTT. This codes for CSVEGGVGKLFF.